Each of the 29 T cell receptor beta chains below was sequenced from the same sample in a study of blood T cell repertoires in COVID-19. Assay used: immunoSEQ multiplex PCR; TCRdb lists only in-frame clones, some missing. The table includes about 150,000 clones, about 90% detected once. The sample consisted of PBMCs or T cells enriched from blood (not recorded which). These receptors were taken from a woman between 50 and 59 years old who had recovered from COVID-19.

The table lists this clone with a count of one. In DNA form, the CDR3 reads TGTGCCATCACGCCCTTGGCGGGAGGGCTTAACGAGCAGTACTTC. It is translated as CAITPLAGGLNEQYF. This sequence joins TRBV10-3 and TRBJ2-7; 9 bases fit TRBD2. The V gene end was trimmed by 7 bases and the J gene end by 5 bases; junction bases not matched to a gene: 12. This CDR3 has 15 amino acids. The germline V gene encodes CDR1 ENHRY and CDR2 SYGVKD.

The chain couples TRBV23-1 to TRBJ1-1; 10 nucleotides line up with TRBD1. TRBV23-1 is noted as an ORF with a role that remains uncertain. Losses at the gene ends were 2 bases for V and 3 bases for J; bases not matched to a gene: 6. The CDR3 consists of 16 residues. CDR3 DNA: TGCGCCAGCAGTCAACCCGGGACAGGGGTGGACACTGAAGCTTTCTTT. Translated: CASSQPGTGVDTEAFF.

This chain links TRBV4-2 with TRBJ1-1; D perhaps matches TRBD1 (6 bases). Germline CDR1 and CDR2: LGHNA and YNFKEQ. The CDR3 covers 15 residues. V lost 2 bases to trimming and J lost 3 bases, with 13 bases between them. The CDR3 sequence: CASSQYTGSDTEAFF. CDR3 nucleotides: TGTGCCAGCAGCCAATACACAGGGTCAGACACTGAAGCTTTCTTT.

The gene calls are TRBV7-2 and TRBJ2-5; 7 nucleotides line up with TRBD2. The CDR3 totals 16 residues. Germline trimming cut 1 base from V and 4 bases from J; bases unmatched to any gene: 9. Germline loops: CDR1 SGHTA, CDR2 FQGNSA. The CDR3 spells CASSLGVGGRRETQYF. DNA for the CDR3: TGTGCCAGCAGCTTAGGTGTGGGAGGGAGAAGAGAGACCCAGTACTTC.

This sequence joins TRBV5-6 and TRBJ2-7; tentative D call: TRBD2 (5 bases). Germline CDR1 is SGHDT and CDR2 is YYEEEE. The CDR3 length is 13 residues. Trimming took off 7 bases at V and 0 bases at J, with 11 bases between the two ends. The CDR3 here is CASGSRDSYEQYF. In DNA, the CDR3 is TGTGCCAGCGGAAGCCGGGACTCCTACGAGCAGTACTTC. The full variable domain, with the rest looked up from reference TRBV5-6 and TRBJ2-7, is DAGVTQSPTHLIKTRGQQVTLRCSPKSGHDTVSWYQQALGQGPQFIFQYYEEEERQRGNFPDRFSGHQFPNYSSELNVNALLLGDSALYLCASGSRDSYEQYFGPGTRLTVT.

The CDR3 nucleotides read TGTGCCAGCAGTGAATATGTCGGTACTGAAGCTTTCTTT. Translation gives CASSEYVGTEAFF. V usage is TRBV25-1 and J usage is TRBJ1-1, with D unresolved. Germline CDR1 MGHDK, CDR2 SYGVNS. The CDR3 has 13 amino acids. The V end was cut by 0 bases, the J end by 5 bases, with 7 bases between.

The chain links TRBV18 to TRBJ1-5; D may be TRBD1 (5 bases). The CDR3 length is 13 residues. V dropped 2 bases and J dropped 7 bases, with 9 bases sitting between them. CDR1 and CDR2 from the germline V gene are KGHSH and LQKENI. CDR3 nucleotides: TGTGCCAGCTCACCAGAGCAGGGACAGCCCCAGCATTTT. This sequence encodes CASSPEQGQPQHF.

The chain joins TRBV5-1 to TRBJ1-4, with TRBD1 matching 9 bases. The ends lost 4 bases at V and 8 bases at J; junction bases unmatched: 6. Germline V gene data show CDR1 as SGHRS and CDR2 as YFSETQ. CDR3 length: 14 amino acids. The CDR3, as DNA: TGCGCCAGCAGCGCGGGACAGGGTCGAGAAAAACTGTTTTTT. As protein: CASSAGQGREKLFF.

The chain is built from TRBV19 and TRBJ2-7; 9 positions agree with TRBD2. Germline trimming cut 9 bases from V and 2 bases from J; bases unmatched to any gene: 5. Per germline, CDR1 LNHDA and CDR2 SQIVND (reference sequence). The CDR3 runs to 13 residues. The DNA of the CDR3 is TGTGCCAGGATTAGCGGGAGTACCTACGAGCAGTACTTC. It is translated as CARISGSTYEQYF.

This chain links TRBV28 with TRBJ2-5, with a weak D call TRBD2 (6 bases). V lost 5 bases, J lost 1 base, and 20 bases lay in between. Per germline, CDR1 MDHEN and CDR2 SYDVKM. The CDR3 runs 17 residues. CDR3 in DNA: TGTGCCAGCAGTCCACCGCCGGGGGATAGGGTCCAAGAGACCCAGTACTTC. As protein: CASSPPPGDRVQETQYF.

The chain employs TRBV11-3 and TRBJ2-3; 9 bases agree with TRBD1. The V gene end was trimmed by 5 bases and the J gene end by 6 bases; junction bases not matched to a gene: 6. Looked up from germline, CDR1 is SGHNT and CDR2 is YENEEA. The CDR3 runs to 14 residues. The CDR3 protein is CASSQGTGIDTQYF. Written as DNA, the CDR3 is TGTGCCAGCAGCCAGGGGACAGGGATTGATACGCAGTATTTT.

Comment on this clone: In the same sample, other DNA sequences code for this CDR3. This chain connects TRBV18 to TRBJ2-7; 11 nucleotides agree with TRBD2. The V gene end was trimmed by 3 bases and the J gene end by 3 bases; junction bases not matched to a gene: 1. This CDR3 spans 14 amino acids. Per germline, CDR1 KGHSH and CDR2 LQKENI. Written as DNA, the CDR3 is TGTGCCAGCTCACCCGGGACTAGCGGCTACGAGCAGTACTTC. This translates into CASSPGTSGYEQYF. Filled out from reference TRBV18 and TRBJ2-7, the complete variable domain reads NAGVMQNPRHLVRRRGQEARLRCSPMKGHSHVYWYRQLPEEGLKFMVYLQKENIIDESGMPKERFSAEFPKEGPSILRIQQVVRGDSAAYFCASSPGTSGYEQYFGPGTRLTVT.

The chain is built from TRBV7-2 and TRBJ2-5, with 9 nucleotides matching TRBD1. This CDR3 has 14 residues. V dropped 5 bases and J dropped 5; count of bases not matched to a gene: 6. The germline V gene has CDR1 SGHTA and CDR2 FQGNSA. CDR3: CASSQWTGAETQYF. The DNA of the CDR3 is TGTGCCAGCAGCCAGTGGACAGGGGCTGAGACCCAGTACTTC.

The CDR3 loop is CSASPDSNNYGYTF. CDR3 nucleotides: TGCAGTGCTAGTCCGGACAGCAATAACTATGGCTACACCTTC. V is TRBV20-1 and J is TRBJ1-2; a weak D match, TRBD1 (6 bases). V was pared by 3 bases and J by 1 base, with 12 bases between. This CDR3 region has 14 residues. Germline CDR1 DFQATT, CDR2 SNEGSKA (reference sequence).

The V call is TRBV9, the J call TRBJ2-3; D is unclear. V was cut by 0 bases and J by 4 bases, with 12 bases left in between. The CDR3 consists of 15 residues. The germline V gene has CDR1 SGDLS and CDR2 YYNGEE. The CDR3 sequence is CASSVATGVSDTQYF. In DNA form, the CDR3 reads TGTGCCAGCAGCGTAGCTACCGGAGTCTCAGATACGCAGTATTTT.

CDR3 loop: CASSLARTVGSYEQYF. For the CDR3, the DNA is TGTGCCAGCAGCTTAGCGCGTACTGTTGGCTCCTACGAGCAGTACTTC. The chain joins TRBV7-2 to TRBJ2-7; D uncertain. Trimming cost V 0 bases and J 0 bases, with 12 bases left between them. CDR1 is SGHTA, CDR2 FQGNSA, per germline. The CDR3 has 16 residues.

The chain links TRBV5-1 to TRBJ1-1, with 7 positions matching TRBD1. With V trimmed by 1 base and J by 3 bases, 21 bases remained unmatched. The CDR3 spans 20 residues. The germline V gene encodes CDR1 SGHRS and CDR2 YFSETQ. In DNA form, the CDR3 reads TGCGCCAGCAGCTTGACGCGACAGGGCATTCTAAAACTACGGGACACTGAAGCTTTCTTT. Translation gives CASSLTRQGILKLRDTEAFF.

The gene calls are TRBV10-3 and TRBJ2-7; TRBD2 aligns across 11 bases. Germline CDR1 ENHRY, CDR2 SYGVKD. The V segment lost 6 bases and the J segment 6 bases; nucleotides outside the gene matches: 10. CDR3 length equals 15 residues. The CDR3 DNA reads TGTGCCATCAGAGAGACTAGCGGGATCAGCGGCGAGCAGTACTTC. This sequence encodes CAIRETSGISGEQYF.

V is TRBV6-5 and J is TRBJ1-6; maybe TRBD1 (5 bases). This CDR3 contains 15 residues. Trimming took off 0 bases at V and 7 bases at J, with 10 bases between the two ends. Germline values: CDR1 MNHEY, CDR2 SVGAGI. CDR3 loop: CASSYSNQGNSPLHF. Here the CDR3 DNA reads TGTGCCAGCAGTTACTCGAACCAGGGAAATTCACCCCTCCACTTT.

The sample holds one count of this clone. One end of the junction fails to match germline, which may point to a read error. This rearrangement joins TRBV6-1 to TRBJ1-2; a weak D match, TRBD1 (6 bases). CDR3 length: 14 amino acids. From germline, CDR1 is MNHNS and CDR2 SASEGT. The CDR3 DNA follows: TGTGCCAGCAGCACAGGGACATCCCATTCCAAGGTGGGCTTC. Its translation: CASSTGTSHSKVGF.

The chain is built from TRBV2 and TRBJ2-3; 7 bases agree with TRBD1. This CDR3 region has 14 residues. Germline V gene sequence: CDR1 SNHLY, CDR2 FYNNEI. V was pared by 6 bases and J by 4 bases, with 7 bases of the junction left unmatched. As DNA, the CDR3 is TGTGCCAGCAGCCGGGACAGCCCCCCAGATACGCAGTATTTT. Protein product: CASSRDSPPDTQYF.

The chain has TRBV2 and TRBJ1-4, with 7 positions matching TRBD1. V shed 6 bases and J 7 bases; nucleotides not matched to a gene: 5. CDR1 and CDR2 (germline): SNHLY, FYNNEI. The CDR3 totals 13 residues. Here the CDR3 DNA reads TGTGCCAGCAGCCCAGGGGGGCGTGAAAAACTGTTTTTT. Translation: CASSPGGREKLFF. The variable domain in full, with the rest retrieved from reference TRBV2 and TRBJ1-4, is EPEVTQTPSHQVTQMGQEVILRCVPISNHLYFYWYRQILGQKVEFLVSFYNNEISEKSEIFDDQFSVERPDGSNFTLKIRSTKLEDSAMYFCASSPGGREKLFFGSGTQLSVL.

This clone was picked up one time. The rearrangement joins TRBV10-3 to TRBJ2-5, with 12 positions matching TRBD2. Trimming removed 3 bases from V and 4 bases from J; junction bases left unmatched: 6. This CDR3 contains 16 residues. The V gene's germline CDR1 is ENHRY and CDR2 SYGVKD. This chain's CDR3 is CAISDPLAGGSETQYF. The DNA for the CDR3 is TGTGCCATCAGTGATCCTCTAGCGGGAGGGTCAGAGACCCAGTACTTC.

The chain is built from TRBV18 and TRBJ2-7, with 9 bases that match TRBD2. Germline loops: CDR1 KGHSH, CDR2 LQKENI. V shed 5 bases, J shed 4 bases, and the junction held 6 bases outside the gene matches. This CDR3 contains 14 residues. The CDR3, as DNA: TGTGCCAGCTCATCCATAGCGGGAGAGTACGAGCAGTACTTC. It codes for CASSSIAGEYEQYF.

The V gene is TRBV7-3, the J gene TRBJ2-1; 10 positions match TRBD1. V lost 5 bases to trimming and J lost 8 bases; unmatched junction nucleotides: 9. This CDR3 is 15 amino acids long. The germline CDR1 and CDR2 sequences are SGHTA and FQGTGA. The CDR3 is CASSPDRGRFDEQFF. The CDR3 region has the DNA TGTGCCAGCAGCCCAGACAGGGGGCGCTTCGATGAGCAGTTCTTC. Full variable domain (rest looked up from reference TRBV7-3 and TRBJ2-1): GAGVSQTPSNKVTEKGKYVELRCDPISGHTALYWYRQSLGQGPEFLIYFQGTGAADDSGLPNDRFFAVRPEGSVSTLKIQRTERGDSAVYLCASSPDRGRFDEQFFGPGTRLTVL.

CDR3 DNA sequence: TGTGCCAGCAGCTTCTCCTCCCAGGGGCCCCAGCATTTT. This gives the protein CASSFSSQGPQHF. This rearrangement joins TRBV7-8 to TRBJ1-5, with D tentatively TRBD1 (5 bases). This CDR3 contains 13 residues. Trimming left V 3 bases short and J 9 bases short, with 12 bases between. Germline CDR1 SGHVS, CDR2 FQNEAQ.

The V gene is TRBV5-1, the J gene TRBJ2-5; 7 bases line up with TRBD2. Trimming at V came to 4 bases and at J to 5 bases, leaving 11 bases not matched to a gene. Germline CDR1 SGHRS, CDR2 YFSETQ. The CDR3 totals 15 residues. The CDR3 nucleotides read TGCGCCAGCAGCCGTACTAGCGACCTGGATGAGACCCAGTACTTC. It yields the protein CASSRTSDLDETQYF. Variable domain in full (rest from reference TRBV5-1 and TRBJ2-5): KAGVTQTPRYLIKTRGQQVTLSCSPISGHRSVSWYQQTPGQGLQFLFEYFSETQRNKGNFPGRFSGRQFSNSRSEMNVSTLELGDSALYLCASSRTSDLDETQYFGPGTRLLVL.

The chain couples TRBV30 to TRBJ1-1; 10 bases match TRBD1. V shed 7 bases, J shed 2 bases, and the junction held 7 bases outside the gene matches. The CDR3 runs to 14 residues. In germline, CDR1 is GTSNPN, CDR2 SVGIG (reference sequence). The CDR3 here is CALTGGGGNTEAFF. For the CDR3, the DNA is TGTGCCTTGACAGGGGGCGGTGGAAACACTGAAGCTTTCTTT.

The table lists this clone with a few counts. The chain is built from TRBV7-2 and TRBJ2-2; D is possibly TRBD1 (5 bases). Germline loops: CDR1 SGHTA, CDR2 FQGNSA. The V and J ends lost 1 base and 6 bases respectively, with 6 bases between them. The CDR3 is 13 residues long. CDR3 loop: CASSLVGAGELFF. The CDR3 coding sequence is TGTGCCAGCAGCTTAGTAGGGGCCGGGGAGCTGTTTTTT. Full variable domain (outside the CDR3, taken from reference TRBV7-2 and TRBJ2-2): GAGVSQSPSNKVTEKGKDVELRCDPISGHTALYWYRQSLGQGLEFLIYFQGNSAPDKSGLPSDRFSAERTGGSVSTLTIQRTQQEDSAVYLCASSLVGAGELFFGEGSRLTVL.